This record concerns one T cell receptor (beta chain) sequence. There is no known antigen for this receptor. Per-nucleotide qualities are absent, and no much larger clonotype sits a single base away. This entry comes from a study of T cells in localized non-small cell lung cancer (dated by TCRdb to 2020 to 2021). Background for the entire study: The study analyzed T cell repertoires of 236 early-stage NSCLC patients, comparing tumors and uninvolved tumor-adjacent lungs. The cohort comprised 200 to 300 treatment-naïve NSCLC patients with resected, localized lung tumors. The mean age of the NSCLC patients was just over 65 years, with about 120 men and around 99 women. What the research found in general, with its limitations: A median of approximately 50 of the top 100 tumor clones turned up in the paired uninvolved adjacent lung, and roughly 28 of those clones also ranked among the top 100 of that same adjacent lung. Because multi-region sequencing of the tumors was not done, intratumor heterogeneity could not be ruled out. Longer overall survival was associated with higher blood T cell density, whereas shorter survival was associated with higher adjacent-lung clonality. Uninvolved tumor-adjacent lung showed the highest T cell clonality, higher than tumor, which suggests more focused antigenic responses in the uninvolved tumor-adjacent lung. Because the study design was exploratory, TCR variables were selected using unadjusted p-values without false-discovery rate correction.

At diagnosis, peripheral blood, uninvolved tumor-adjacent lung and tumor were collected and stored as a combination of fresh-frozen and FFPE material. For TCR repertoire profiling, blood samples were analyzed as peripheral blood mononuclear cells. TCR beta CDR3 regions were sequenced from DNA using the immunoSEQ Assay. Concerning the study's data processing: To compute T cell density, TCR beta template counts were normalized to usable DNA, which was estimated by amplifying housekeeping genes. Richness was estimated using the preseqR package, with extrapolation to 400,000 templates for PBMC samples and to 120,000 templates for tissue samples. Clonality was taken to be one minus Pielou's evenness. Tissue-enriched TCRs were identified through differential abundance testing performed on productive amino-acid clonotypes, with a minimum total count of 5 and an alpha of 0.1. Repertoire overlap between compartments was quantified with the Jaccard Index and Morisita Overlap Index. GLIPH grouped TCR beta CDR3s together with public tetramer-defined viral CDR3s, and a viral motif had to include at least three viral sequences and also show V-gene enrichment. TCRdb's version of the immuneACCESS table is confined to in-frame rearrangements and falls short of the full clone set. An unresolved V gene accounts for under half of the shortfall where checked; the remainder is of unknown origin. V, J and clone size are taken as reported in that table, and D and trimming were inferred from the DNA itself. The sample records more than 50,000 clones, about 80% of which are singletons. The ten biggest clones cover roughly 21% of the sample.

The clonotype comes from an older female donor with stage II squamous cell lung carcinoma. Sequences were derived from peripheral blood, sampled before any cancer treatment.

CDR3 loop: CASSYKAGEGGYTF. Read as DNA, the sequence is TGTGCCAGCAGTTATAAGGCTGGGGAGGGTGGCTACACCTTC. Recombination connected TRBV2 to TRBJ1-2, with an unclear D gene assignment. According to the germline V gene, CDR1 reads SNHLY and CDR2 reads FYNNEI. V loses 5 bases, J loses 7 bases, and the germline ends lie 17 bases apart. The CDR3 sequence holds 14 residues, the cysteine and phenylalanine included. Left in the record is the CDR3 DNA by itself, 42 bases read in frame from the first base.